The 17 T cell receptor beta chains in this list originate from one sample, sequenced in a study of shared clonotypes between healthy human individuals. Data came from immunoSEQ multiplex PCR; TCRdb stores just in-frame clones and leaves some out. The sample consists of about 1.5 million clones, around 98% of them appearing once. The sequenced sample consisted of naive CD4+ T cells sorted from blood. Subset indicated: CD45RA+ positively selected. The receptors here all came from a young man in good health.

The gene calls are TRBV10-2 and TRBJ2-5; TRBD2 might be the D (5 bases). The CDR3 runs to 17 residues. The germline CDR1 and CDR2 sequences are WSHSY and SAAADI. With 3 bases removed from V and 5 bases from J, the gap between germline ends came to 22 bases. The CDR3 DNA reads TGCGCCAGCAGTGAAGGCTCCCGGAGCGGAGGTGGGGAGACCCAGTACTTC. This codes for CASSEGSRSGGGETQYF.

As for this clone: Other DNA sequences of this sample code for an identical CDR3. The V gene is TRBV18, the J gene TRBJ2-7; no clear D gene. With 0 bases removed from V and 2 bases from J, the gap between germline ends came to 8 bases. This CDR3 has 14 residues. Germline V gene lookup returns CDR1 KGHSH and CDR2 LQKENI. The CDR3 sequence: CASSPPSVTYEQYF. CDR3 DNA: TGTGCCAGCTCACCACCGTCGGTCACCTACGAGCAGTACTTC.

This chain links TRBV7-8 with TRBJ2-1, with 13 bases matching TRBD2. Per the germline V gene, CDR1 is SGHVS and CDR2 is FQNEAQ. The trim removed 1 base at V and 8 bases at J, leaving 5 bases unmatched. The CDR3 covers 16 residues. The CDR3 sequence is CASSLGTSGRFYEQFF. The CDR3 nucleotides are TGTGCCAGCAGCTTAGGGACTAGCGGGAGATTCTATGAGCAGTTCTTC.

The chain couples TRBV5-5 to TRBJ2-5; no clear D gene. The germline gives CDR1 SGHKS, CDR2 YYEKEE (reference sequence). Between the trimmed V and J ends, which lost 3 bases and 2 bases, there was a span of 14 bases. The CDR3 is made up of 15 amino acids. The CDR3 nucleotides read TGTGCCAGCAGCTCCGCCCCCAGGATACAAGAGACCCAGTACTTC. This gives the protein CASSSAPRIQETQYF.

This chain joins TRBV10-1 and TRBJ2-7, with D perhaps given as TRBD1 or TRBD2 (5 bases each). V lost 6 bases and J lost 2, with 14 bases in between. The CDR3 extends over 14 amino acids. Germline CDR1 and CDR2: WNHNN and SYGVQD (reference sequence). The CDR3 DNA sequence: TGCGCCAGCAGCTTACAAAGGGGAGCCTACGAGCAGTACTTC. This codes for CASSLQRGAYEQYF.

This chain links TRBV18 with TRBJ2-7, with 8 bases lining up with TRBD1. The V segment lost 5 bases and the J segment 7 bases; nucleotides outside the gene matches: 13. The CDR3 has 15 amino acids. Germline CDR1 reads KGHSH; CDR2 reads LQKENI. The CDR3 DNA is TGTGCCAGCTCATCCGGGACAGGCGGCTTAGGGGAGCAGTACTTC. It specifies CASSSGTGGLGEQYF.

The chain combines TRBV7-2 with TRBJ1-5; 10 nucleotides agree with TRBD1. The J segment lost 2 bases and the V segment lost 5 bases, leaving 3 bases of the junction unmatched. The CDR3 contains 15 residues. Germline loops: CDR1 SGHTA, CDR2 FQGNSA. The CDR3 nucleotides read TGTGCCAGCAGCGCAGGACAGGGGGGCAATCAGCCCCAGCATTTT. This translates into CASSAGQGGNQPQHF.

Only one count was recorded for this clone. This chain links TRBV10-3 with TRBJ1-2; D is perhaps TRBD1 (5 bases). The CDR3 consists of 16 residues. Trimming left V 0 bases short and J 3 bases short, with 14 bases between. Germline CDR1 and CDR2: ENHRY and SYGVKD. CDR3 sequence reads: CAISESTGRWDYGYTF. CDR3 coding DNA: TGTGCCATCAGTGAGTCGACGGGACGGTGGGACTATGGCTACACCTTC.

For this clone: Other DNA sequences from this sample encode an identical CDR3 as well. The CDR3 bases are TGTGCCAGTAGTATACAGGGATTAACCTACGAGCAGTACTTC. It encodes CASSIQGLTYEQYF. This chain uses TRBV19 with TRBJ2-7, with a weak D call TRBD1 (5 bases). The CDR3 runs 14 residues. V lost 2 bases and J lost 2, with 10 bases in between. Germline V lookup: CDR1 LNHDA, CDR2 SQIVND (reference sequence).

The chain joins TRBV18 to TRBJ2-1; D call uncertain. V lost 5 bases and J 9 bases, leaving 11 bases between the germline ends. This CDR3 is built from 12 residues. Per germline, CDR1 KGHSH and CDR2 LQKENI. The CDR3 DNA reads TGTGCCAGCTCATACGACCGGAGTGAGCAGTTCTTC. The encoded protein is CASSYDRSEQFF. Supplemented by reference TRBV18 and TRBJ2-1, the full variable domain reads NAGVMQNPRHLVRRRGQEARLRCSPMKGHSHVYWYRQLPEEGLKFMVYLQKENIIDESGMPKERFSAEFPKEGPSILRIQQVVRGDSAAYFCASSYDRSEQFFGPGTRLTVL.

The table lists this clone with a count of one. The CDR3 coding sequence is TGTGCCAGTACCCTCGGGCGTGGGGGTGACACAGATACGCAGTATTTT. Translation gives CASTLGRGGDTDTQYF. V usage is TRBV19 and J usage is TRBJ2-3, with D tentatively TRBD1 or TRBD2 (5 bases each). The CDR3 spans 16 residues. V lost 7 bases, J lost 2 bases, and 19 bases lay in between. Germline values: CDR1 LNHDA, CDR2 SQIVND (reference sequence). The full variable domain, in which reference TRBV19 and TRBJ2-3 provide the parts outside the CDR3, is DGGITQSPKYLFRKEGQNVTLSCEQNLNHDAMYWYRQDPGQGLRLIYYSQIVNDFQKGDIAEGYSVSREKKESFPLTVTSAQKNPTAFYLCASTLGRGGDTDTQYFGPGTRLTVL.

This chain uses TRBV6-5 with TRBJ1-2; D remains unclear. Germline V CDR1 and CDR2: MNHEY, SVGAGI. This CDR3 comprises 13 residues. V was clipped by 3 bases and J by 6 bases, with 11 bases between them. As DNA, the CDR3 is TGTGCCAGCAGTTATCGGGCGGGCCATGGCTACACCTTC. Translated, it gives CASSYRAGHGYTF.

The chain recombines TRBV11-3 with TRBJ2-5; 9 bases line up with TRBD1. The junction had 7 bases not matched to a gene; V was cut back by 1 base and J by 4 bases. Germline V CDR1 and CDR2: SGHNT, YENEEA. This CDR3 has 16 amino acids. The chain's CDR3 is CASSLGGTGRGETQYF. In DNA, the CDR3 is TGTGCCAGCAGCTTAGGAGGGACAGGGAGGGGAGAGACCCAGTACTTC.

The chain links TRBV11-2 to TRBJ2-7; possibly TRBD1 for D (5 bases). V gave up 5 bases and J gave up 4 bases, with 18 bases separating them. Germline-derived CDR1 and CDR2 are SGHAT and FQNNGV. CDR3 length: 15 amino acids. The CDR3: CASSARWAGQYEQYF. The CDR3 nucleotides are TGTGCCAGCAGCGCCCGCTGGGCAGGACAATACGAGCAGTACTTC.

J is TRBJ2-1 and V is TRBV29-1; D call uncertain. V dropped 3 bases and J dropped 6 bases, with 12 bases sitting between them. This CDR3 comprises 13 residues. Germline CDR1 is SQVTM and CDR2 is ANQGSEA. The CDR3 region is CSVDPSQFNEQFF. The DNA for the CDR3 is TGCAGCGTTGACCCGTCTCAATTCAATGAGCAGTTCTTC.

This clone appeared once. CDR3 amino acids: CASSFIPRTGANYGYTF. The DNA for the CDR3 is TGTGCCAGCAGCTTTATCCCCAGGACAGGAGCTAACTATGGCTACACCTTC. The chain is built from TRBV7-9 and TRBJ1-2, with 7 positions matching TRBD1. Germline V lookup: CDR1 SEHNR, CDR2 FQNEAQ (reference sequence). The CDR3 sequence is 17 residues long. Unmatched junction bases numbered 10, after V lost 3 bases and J lost 0 bases.

Only one count was recorded for this clone. The chain uses TRBV9 and TRBJ2-3; the match to TRBD2 covers 11 bases. V shed 0 bases, J shed 1 base, and the junction held 7 bases outside the gene matches. CDR3 length equals 18 residues. Per germline, CDR1 SGDLS and CDR2 YYNGEE. The CDR3 DNA reads as TGTGCCAGCAGCGTAGGGGCTAGCGGGAGGTGGGGCACAGATACGCAGTATTTT. Its protein product is CASSVGASGRWGTDTQYF.